This T cell receptor beta chain was observed in a study of brain metastases from non-small cell lung cancer. Assay used: immunoSEQ multiplex PCR; TCRdb lists only in-frame clones, some missing. The sample lists a few thousand clones, more than 65% occurring once. This sequence was found in a donor at least 40 years old with non-small cell lung cancer. The sequenced material came from primary lung tumor tissue.

This CDR3 reads CAWRKNGLADTGELFF. The CDR3 DNA follows: TGTGCCTGGAGAAAAAATGGACTAGCGGACACCGGGGAGCTGTTTTTT. The chain carries TRBV30 and TRBJ2-2; 10 bases align to TRBD2. With 3 bases clipped from V and 3 bases from J, the junction kept 7 bases outside the gene matches. The CDR3 has 16 amino acids. CDR1 and CDR2 (germline): GTSNPN, SVGIG (reference sequence). The full variable domain, in which reference TRBV30 and TRBJ2-2 provide the parts outside the CDR3, is SQTIHQWPATLVQPVGSPLSLECTVEGTSNPNLYWYRQAAGRGLQLLFYSVGIGQISSEVPQNLSASRPQDRQFILSSKKLLLSDSGFYLCAWRKNGLADTGELFFGEGSRLTVL.